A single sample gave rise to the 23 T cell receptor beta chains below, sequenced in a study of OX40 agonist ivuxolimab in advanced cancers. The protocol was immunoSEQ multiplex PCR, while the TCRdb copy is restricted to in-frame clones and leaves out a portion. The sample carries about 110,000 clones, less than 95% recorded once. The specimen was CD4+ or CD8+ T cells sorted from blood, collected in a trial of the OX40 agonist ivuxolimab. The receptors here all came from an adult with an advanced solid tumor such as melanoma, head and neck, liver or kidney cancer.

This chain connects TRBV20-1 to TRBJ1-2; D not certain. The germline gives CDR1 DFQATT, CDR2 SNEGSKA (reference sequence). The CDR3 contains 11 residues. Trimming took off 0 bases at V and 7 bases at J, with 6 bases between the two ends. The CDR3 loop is CSARDGVGYTF. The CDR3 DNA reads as TGCAGTGCTAGAGATGGGGTTGGCTACACCTTC.

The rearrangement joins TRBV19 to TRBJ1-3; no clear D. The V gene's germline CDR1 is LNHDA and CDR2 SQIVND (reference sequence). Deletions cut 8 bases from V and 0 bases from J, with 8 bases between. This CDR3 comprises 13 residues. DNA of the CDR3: TGTGCCAGTCGACCCCCCTCTGGAAACACCATATATTTT. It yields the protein CASRPPSGNTIYF.

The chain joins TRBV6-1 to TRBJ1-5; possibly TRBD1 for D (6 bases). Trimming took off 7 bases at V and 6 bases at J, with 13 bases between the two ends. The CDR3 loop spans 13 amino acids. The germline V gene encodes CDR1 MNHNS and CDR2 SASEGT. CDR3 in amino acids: CASKKDSLQPQHF. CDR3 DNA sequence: TGTGCCAGCAAGAAGGACAGTCTTCAGCCCCAGCATTTT.

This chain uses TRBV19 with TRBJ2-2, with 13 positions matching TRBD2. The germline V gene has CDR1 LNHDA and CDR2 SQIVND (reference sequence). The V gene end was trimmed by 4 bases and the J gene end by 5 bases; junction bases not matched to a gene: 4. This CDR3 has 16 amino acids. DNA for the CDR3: TGTGCCAGTAGTAGGACTAGCGGGGGTGCGACCGGGGAGCTGTTTTTT. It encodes CASSRTSGGATGELFF.

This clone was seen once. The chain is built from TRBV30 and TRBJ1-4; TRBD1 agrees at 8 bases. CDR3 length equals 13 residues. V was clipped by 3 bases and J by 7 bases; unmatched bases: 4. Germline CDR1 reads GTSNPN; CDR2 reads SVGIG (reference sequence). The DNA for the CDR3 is TGTGCCTGGAGAAATCAGGGGGCTGAAAAACTGTTTTTT. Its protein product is CAWRNQGAEKLFF.

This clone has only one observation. Here the CDR3 reads CASSPTSGSLRDTQYF. Here the CDR3 DNA reads TGTGCCAGCAGCCCGACTAGCGGGAGTCTAAGAGATACGCAGTATTTT. The chain combines TRBV11-2 with TRBJ2-3; TRBD2 matches 12 bases. Germline CDR1 and CDR2: SGHAT and FQNNGV. With V trimmed by 5 bases and J by 5 bases, 8 bases remained unmatched. CDR3 length: 16 amino acids.

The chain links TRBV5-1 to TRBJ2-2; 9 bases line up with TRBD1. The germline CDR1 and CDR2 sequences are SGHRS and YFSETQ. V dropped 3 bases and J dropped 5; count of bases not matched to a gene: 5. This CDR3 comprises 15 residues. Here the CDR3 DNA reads TGCGCCAGCAGCTGGGGGACAGGGTCGACCGGGGAGCTGTTTTTT. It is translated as CASSWGTGSTGELFF. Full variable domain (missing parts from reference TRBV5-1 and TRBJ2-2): KAGVTQTPRYLIKTRGQQVTLSCSPISGHRSVSWYQQTPGQGLQFLFEYFSETQRNKGNFPGRFSGRQFSNSRSEMNVSTLELGDSALYLCASSWGTGSTGELFFGEGSRLTVL.

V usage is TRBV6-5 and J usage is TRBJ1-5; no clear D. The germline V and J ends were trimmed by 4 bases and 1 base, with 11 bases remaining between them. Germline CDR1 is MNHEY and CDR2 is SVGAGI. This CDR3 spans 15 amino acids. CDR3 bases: TGTGCCAGCAGTTCGTCGGGCGGGAGCAATCAGCCCCAGCATTTT. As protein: CASSSSGGSNQPQHF.

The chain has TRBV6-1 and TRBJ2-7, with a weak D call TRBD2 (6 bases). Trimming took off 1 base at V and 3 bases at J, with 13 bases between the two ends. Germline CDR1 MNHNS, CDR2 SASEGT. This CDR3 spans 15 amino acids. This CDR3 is CASSEESSGNYEQYF. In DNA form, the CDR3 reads TGTGCCAGCAGTGAAGAAAGTAGCGGAAACTACGAGCAGTACTTC.

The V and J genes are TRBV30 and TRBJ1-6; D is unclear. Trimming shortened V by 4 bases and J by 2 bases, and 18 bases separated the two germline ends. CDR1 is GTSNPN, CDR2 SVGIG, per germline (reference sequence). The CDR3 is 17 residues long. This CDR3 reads CAWTRTGRTPYNSPLHF. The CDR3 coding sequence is TGTGCCTGGACACGGACGGGCAGAACCCCCTATAATTCACCCCTCCACTTT.

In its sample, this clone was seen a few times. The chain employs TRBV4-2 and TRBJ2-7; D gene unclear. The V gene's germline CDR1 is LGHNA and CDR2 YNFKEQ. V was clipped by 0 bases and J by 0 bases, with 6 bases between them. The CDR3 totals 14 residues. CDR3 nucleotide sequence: TGTGCCAGCAGCCAAGAGTGGAGCTCCTACGAGCAGTACTTC. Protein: CASSQEWSSYEQYF.

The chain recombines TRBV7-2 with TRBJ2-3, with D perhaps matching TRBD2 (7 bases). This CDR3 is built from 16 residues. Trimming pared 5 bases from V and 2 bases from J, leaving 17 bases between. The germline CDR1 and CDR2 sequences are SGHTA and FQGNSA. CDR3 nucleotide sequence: TGTGCCAGCAGCCCCTCGGCGGGGGCCTTCACAGATACGCAGTATTTT. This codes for CASSPSAGAFTDTQYF.

The CDR3 DNA reads TGTGCCAGCAGCTTAGGGGGGACCATGGTAGAGACCCAGTACTTC. It encodes CASSLGGTMVETQYF. The chain links TRBV7-9 to TRBJ2-5, with D perhaps matching TRBD1 or TRBD2 (5 bases each). Germline V lookup: CDR1 SEHNR, CDR2 FQNEAQ (reference sequence). Trimming took off 1 base at V and 4 bases at J, with 13 bases between the two ends. There are 15 residues in the CDR3.

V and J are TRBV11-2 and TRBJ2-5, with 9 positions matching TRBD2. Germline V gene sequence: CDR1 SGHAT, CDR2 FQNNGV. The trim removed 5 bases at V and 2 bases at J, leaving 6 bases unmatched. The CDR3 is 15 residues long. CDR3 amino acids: CASSSRLAVQETQYF. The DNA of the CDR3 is TGTGCCAGCAGCAGTAGACTAGCGGTACAAGAGACCCAGTACTTC.

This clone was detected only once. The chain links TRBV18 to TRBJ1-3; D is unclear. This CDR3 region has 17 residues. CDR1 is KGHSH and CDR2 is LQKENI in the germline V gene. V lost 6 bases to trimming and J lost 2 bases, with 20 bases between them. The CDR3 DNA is TGTGCCAGCTCTCCCTATTTCGATTACATGCCTGGAAACACCATATATTTT. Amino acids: CASSPYFDYMPGNTIYF.

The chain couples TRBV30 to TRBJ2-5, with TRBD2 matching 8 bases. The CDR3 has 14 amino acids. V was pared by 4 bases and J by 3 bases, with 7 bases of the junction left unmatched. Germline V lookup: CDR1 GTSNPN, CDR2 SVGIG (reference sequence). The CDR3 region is CAWKVAGGKETQYF. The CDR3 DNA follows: TGTGCCTGGAAGGTGGCGGGGGGAAAAGAGACCCAGTACTTC.

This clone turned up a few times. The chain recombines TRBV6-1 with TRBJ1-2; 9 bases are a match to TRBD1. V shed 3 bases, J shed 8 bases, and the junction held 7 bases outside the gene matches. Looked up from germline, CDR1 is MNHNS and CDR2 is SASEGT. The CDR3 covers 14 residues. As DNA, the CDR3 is TGTGCCAGCAGTGACGGACAGGGGAGTTGGGGCTACACCTTC. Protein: CASSDGQGSWGYTF.

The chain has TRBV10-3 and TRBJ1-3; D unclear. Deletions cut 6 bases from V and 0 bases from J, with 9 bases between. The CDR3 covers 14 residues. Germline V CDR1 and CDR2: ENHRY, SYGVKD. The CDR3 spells CAIRGLNSGNTIYF. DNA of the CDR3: TGTGCCATCAGGGGTCTCAACTCTGGAAACACCATATATTTT.

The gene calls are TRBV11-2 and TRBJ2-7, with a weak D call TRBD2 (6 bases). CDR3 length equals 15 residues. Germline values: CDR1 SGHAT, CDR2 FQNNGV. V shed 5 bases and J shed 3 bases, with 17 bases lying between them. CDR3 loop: CASSPRPGGDYEQYF. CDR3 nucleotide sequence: TGTGCCAGCAGCCCACGCCCCGGGGGTGACTACGAGCAGTACTTC.

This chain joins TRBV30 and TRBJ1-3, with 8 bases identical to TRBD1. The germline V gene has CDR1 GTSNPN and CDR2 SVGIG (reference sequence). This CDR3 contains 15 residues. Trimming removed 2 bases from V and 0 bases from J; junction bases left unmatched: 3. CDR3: CAWSTTGGSGNTIYF. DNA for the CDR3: TGTGCCTGGAGTACAACAGGGGGCTCTGGAAACACCATATATTTT.

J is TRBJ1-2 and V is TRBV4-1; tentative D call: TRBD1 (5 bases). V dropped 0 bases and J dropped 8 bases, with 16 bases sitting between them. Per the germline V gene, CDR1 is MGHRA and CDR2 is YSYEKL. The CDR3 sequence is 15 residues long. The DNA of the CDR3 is TGCGCCAGCAGCCAAGATTCGCGCCAGGGAGGCGGCTACACCTTC. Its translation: CASSQDSRQGGGYTF.

CDR3 DNA sequence: TGTGCCAGCTCACCAGGGACAGGGGGCGAGAACACTGAAGCTTTCTTT. Translation: CASSPGTGGENTEAFF. The V and J genes are TRBV18 and TRBJ1-1; TRBD1 matches at 12 bases. The junction had 2 bases not matched to a gene; V was cut back by 2 bases and J by 1 base. The CDR3 is 16 residues long. Germline-derived CDR1 and CDR2 are KGHSH and LQKENI.

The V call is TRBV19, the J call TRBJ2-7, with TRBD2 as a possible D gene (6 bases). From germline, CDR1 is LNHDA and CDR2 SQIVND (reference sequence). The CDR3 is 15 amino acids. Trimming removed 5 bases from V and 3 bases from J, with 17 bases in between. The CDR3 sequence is CASSPLGGPDYEQYF. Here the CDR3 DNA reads TGTGCCAGTAGTCCCTTGGGGGGACCCGACTACGAGCAGTACTTC. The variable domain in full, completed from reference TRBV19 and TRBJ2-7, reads DGGITQSPKYLFRKEGQNVTLSCEQNLNHDAMYWYRQDPGQGLRLIYYSQIVNDFQKGDIAEGYSVSREKKESFPLTVTSAQKNPTAFYLCASSPLGGPDYEQYFGPGTRLTVT.